This T cell receptor beta chain appears in the sequencing data of a study of cytotoxic CD8 clonotypes in ibrutinib-treated CLL. About the study: Responses: some 25 partial, 2 complete; after median approximately 67 months, about 15 stayed remitted, around twelve progressed. Timing of response sample collection was a median roughly twelve months after treatment start, with a range of 6 to 36.

The germline gives CDR1 MNHEY, CDR2 SVGAGI. Trimming took 10 bases from V and 8 from J, leaving 20 bases between them. This CDR3 contains 14 residues. Sequencing was designed to attain a depth spanning 1 in 200,000 to 1 in 1 million T cells. The assay was immunoSEQ multiplex PCR, and TCRdb's table has in-frame clones only and misses some. The sample has 65,000 to 95,000 clones; around 84% are singletons. This clone was recorded only once. The rearrangement uses TRBV6-5 and TRBJ1-4, with D maybe TRBD1 (5 bases). Sample: PBMCs, taken before ibrutinib treatment. The receptor was derived from a human donor with chronic lymphocytic leukemia. The CDR3 reads CAIEEGQFVEKLFF. In nucleotides, the CDR3 is TGTGCCATCGAAGAGGGGCAGTTTGTCGAAAAACTGTTTTTT.